This T cell receptor (beta chain) was documented in a study of blood T cell repertoires in COVID-19. CDR1 is LNHDA, CDR2 SQIVND, per germline (reference sequence). The CDR3 spans 15 residues. Trimming removed 1 base from V and 0 bases from J, with 9 bases in between. Some clones are missing from TCRdb's copy, which holds only in-frame ones; the method was immunoSEQ multiplex PCR. The table records some 220,000 clones, 84% of them present only once. The source material was peripheral blood. This sequence originates from a woman aged 30 to 39 who had recovered from COVID-19. The V gene is TRBV19, the J gene TRBJ1-2, with D uncertain. Here the CDR3 reads CASSIARGANYGYTF. The CDR3 nucleotides are TGTGCCAGTAGTATAGCCCGAGGAGCTAACTATGGCTACACCTTC.